Listed here are 7 T cell receptor beta chains from one sample, sequenced in a study of cytomegalovirus exposure and HLA in healthy donors. PCR employed 60 Vbeta and 13 Jbeta primers. The method was immunoSEQ multiplex PCR; TCRdb's version includes in-frame clones alone and lacks a portion of them. The sample comprises some 110,000 clones, about 70% of which are singletons, and about 0.8% rests with the top ten. The sample comprised PBMCs. These receptors all come from a boy younger than 18 in good health and CMV-seronegative.

The rearrangement joins TRBV5-6 to TRBJ1-2, with 12 bases that match TRBD1. The trim removed 3 bases at V and 6 bases at J, leaving 9 bases unmatched. This CDR3 is 16 amino acids long. Germline V gene sequence: CDR1 SGHDT, CDR2 YYEEEE. The CDR3 DNA reads as TGTGCCAGCAGCTCCGGGACAGGGGGCTGGGGGCATGGCTACACCTTC. Translated: CASSSGTGGWGHGYTF. Full variable domain (rest looked up from reference TRBV5-6 and TRBJ1-2): DAGVTQSPTHLIKTRGQQVTLRCSPKSGHDTVSWYQQALGQGPQFIFQYYEEEERQRGNFPDRFSGHQFPNYSSELNVNALLLGDSALYLCASSSGTGGWGHGYTFGSGTRLTVV.

This sequence joins TRBV6-1 and TRBJ2-1; 8 bases are a match to TRBD2. The CDR3 is made up of 17 amino acids. CDR1 and CDR2 (germline): MNHNS, SASEGT. Unmatched junction bases numbered 10, after V lost 0 bases and J lost 6 bases. The CDR3 loop reads CASSEAGSGLVINEQFF. The CDR3 nucleotides read TGTGCCAGCAGTGAAGCCGGATCGGGACTAGTAATCAATGAGCAGTTCTTC.

V and J are TRBV19 and TRBJ2-5; TRBD2 aligns across 8 bases. Germline CDR1 reads LNHDA; CDR2 reads SQIVND (reference sequence). The CDR3 consists of 17 residues. Trimming cost V 7 bases and J 4 bases; bases outside gene matches: 17. For the CDR3, the DNA is TGTGCCAGTACACCCGGGACTAGTGTGATTCTAGGAGAGACCCAGTACTTC. Protein sequence: CASTPGTSVILGETQYF.

The J gene is TRBJ2-2, the V gene TRBV2; 7 nucleotides align to TRBD1. CDR3 length: 16 amino acids. From germline, CDR1 is SNHLY and CDR2 FYNNEI. With V trimmed by 2 bases and J by 3 bases, 6 bases remained unmatched. DNA for the CDR3: TGTGCCAGCAGTGAAATACAGGGGATCGACACCGGGGAGCTGTTTTTT. The encoded protein is CASSEIQGIDTGELFF.

The chain carries TRBV19 and TRBJ1-5, with D unclear. The germline CDR1 and CDR2 sequences are LNHDA and SQIVND (reference sequence). Trimming took 3 bases from V and 6 from J, leaving 9 bases between them. The CDR3 is 13 residues long. For the CDR3, the DNA is TGTGCCAGTAGTATCCAGGTAGGTCAGCCCCAGCATTTT. Translated, it gives CASSIQVGQPQHF.

The rearrangement links TRBV5-1 to TRBJ1-6; D is unclear. Germline CDR1 is SGHRS and CDR2 is YFSETQ. The CDR3 has 15 residues. Trimming took 0 bases from V and 5 from J, leaving 9 bases between them. The CDR3 region is CASSLAPRDNSPLHF. CDR3 in DNA: TGCGCCAGCAGCTTGGCCCCGCGAGATAATTCACCCCTCCACTTT.

The rearrangement joins TRBV28 to TRBJ1-1; 9 bases are shared with TRBD1. The length of the CDR3 is 14 residues. The V segment lost 6 bases and the J segment 6 bases; nucleotides outside the gene matches: 8. Germline V CDR1 and CDR2: MDHEN, SYDVKM. The CDR3 protein is CASSDRGRISEAFF. CDR3 DNA: TGTGCCAGCAGCGACAGGGGGAGGATCTCTGAAGCTTTCTTT.